This TCR beta chain was identified during a study of blood T cell repertoires in COVID-19 (TCRdb year 2020). Describing the broader study: Samples covering the acute and convalescent phases of COVID-19 were provided by collaborators in the United States, Italy and Spain. The prospective study material was composed of cDNA or gDNA derived from T cells, B-cell-depleted T cells, or PBMCs. The dataset comprised deeply sampled blood TCRbeta repertoires from subjects exposed to, actively infected with, or recovered from COVID-19. The repertoires were made available in a free public database intended to serve as a resource for research on the immune response to SARS-CoV-2. Samples were obtained from the ongoing ImmuneRACE study (first 160 participants) and from some 1,300 subjects provided by 6 global collaborators. Nearly every sample came with metadata listing a de-identified subject ID, COVID-19 status, age in years and sex. Where available, HLA class I and class II types were taken from metadata supplied by the sample provider and were not determined by assay-based typing.

The CDR1 and CDR2 encoded by the germline V gene are KGHDR and SFDVKD. Its CDR3 holds 15 amino acids, cysteine through phenylalanine. Only CDR3 DNA remains: 45 bases, in frame from the first base. V is trimmed back by 4 bases and J by 5 bases, and the junction contains 5 bases that no gene match accounts for. Study-wide conclusions, independent of this receptor: Clinical and demographic metadata were provided uncurated, with the amount varying by source and participant.

Whole blood was collected in K2EDTA tubes by collaborating institutions according to the institutions' own protocols. For TCRbeta analysis, collaborator samples were shipped as frozen whole blood, as isolated PBMCs, or as DNA extracted from either sample type. TCRbeta CDR3 regions were amplified from genomic DNA using the immunoSEQ Assay, a bias-controlled multiplex PCR. On the study's bioinformatics: Within the assay, amplification of reference gene primers was used to estimate how many nucleated cells each sample contained. To quantify the absolute abundance of each unique TCRbeta CDR3 rearrangement, sequence reads were collapsed and filtered. For each sample, productive Simpson clonality was calculated as the square root of Simpson's diversity index across productive rearrangements. What TCRdb holds here is the immuneACCESS table cut down to in-frame rearrangements. Part of the clones is not present; checked against another copy, under half of the missing clones reflect an unresolved V gene, and the others are unexplained. V, J and clone size derive from that table, while D and trimming were established from the DNA sequence. This sample is represented by tens of thousands of clones; approximately 81% of them were singletons. 44% of the sample belongs to the ten largest clones.

Remarks on this clone: The antigen it binds to is not known. Base qualities are not at hand, and no much larger clone is one base apart.

Sequences were obtained from peripheral blood. The rearrangement combines TRBV24-1 with TRBJ2-1; 9 middle bases align to TRBD1. This receptor was identified in an elderly man with acute or convalescent COVID-19. The DNA reads TGTGCCACCAGTGACCCGAGGACAGGGGACAATGAGCAGTTCTTC. Translated, it reads CATSDPRTGDNEQFF.